This entry lists 32 T cell receptor beta chains sequenced from one sample in a study of cytomegalovirus exposure and HLA in healthy donors. The PCR used 60 Vbeta and 13 Jbeta primers. TCRdb keeps only in-frame clones here, not all; method: immunoSEQ multiplex PCR. This table holds some 100,000 clones, 75% found once. Sequenced material: PBMCs. The receptor set was obtained from a man aged 50 or older in good health and CMV-seronegative.

The CDR3 spells CASSLTGTSGGSSYNEQFF. The CDR3 region has the DNA TGTGCCAGCAGCTTAACCGGAACTAGCGGGGGGAGCTCCTACAATGAGCAGTTCTTC. This chain uses TRBV7-3 with TRBJ2-1; 12 nucleotides align to TRBD2. The CDR3 length is 19 residues. V lost 0 bases and J lost 0; bases outside the gene matches: 6. Germline loops: CDR1 SGHTA, CDR2 FQGTGA.

J is TRBJ1-5 and V is TRBV7-2; D gene uncertain. This CDR3 region has 13 residues. CDR1 is SGHTA and CDR2 is FQGNSA in the germline V gene. V lost 5 bases to trimming and J lost 2 bases, with 7 bases between them. The CDR3 coding sequence is TGTGCCAGCAGCACCCGGGGCAATCAGCCCCAGCATTTT. Its translation: CASSTRGNQPQHF.

The table lists this clone with a few counts. V is TRBV6-5 and J is TRBJ2-7; the match to TRBD1 covers 9 bases. Trimming removed 5 bases from V and 6 bases from J; junction bases left unmatched: 8. CDR3 size: 14 residues. In germline, CDR1 is MNHEY, CDR2 SVGAGI. The chain's CDR3 is CASSHRDRVIEQYF. The CDR3 nucleotides read TGTGCCAGCAGTCACCGGGACAGGGTGATCGAGCAGTACTTC.

V and J are TRBV5-4 and TRBJ2-3; TRBD2 is a possible D gene (5 bases). Germline-derived CDR1 and CDR2 are SGHNT and YYREEE (reference sequence). Trimming pared 4 bases from V and 4 bases from J, leaving 16 bases between. This CDR3 comprises 15 residues. The CDR3 DNA follows: TGTGCCAGCAGCACCCCGGAGGCGAGGTCAGATACGCAGTATTTT. Amino acids: CASSTPEARSDTQYF.

The chain employs TRBV18 and TRBJ1-5, with D uncertain. Germline V gene data show CDR1 as KGHSH and CDR2 as LQKENI. Trimming left V 4 bases short and J 2 bases short, with 12 bases between. The CDR3 spans 15 residues. CDR3 loop: CASSQSGIGNQPQHF. The CDR3 DNA reads as TGTGCCAGCTCACAGTCAGGAATTGGCAATCAGCCCCAGCATTTT.

The rearrangement links TRBV28 to TRBJ2-2, with TRBD1 matching 9 bases. There are 16 residues in the CDR3. Per germline, CDR1 MDHEN and CDR2 SYDVKM. Unmatched junction bases numbered 12, after V lost 5 bases and J lost 8 bases. DNA of the CDR3: TGTGCCAGCAGTGGGGGGACAGGGTATTTCGCGGGGGAGCTGTTTTTT. It translates to CASSGGTGYFAGELFF.

This rearrangement joins TRBV6-5 to TRBJ2-4; TRBD2 matches 8 bases. Germline V lookup: CDR1 MNHEY, CDR2 SVGAGI. After removal of 5 bases from V and 5 bases from J, the junction contained 8 bases not matched to a gene. The CDR3 covers 15 residues. In DNA, the CDR3 is TGTGCCAGCAGTCCGCGACTAGCGAACGAAAACATTCAGTACTTC. This translates into CASSPRLANENIQYF.

V is TRBV11-2 and J is TRBJ2-1; D possibly corresponds to TRBD1 (5 bases). Germline V gives CDR1 SGHAT, CDR2 FQNNGV. V was shortened by 5 bases and J by 0 bases, with 17 bases between the two germline ends. This CDR3 is 17 amino acids long. For the CDR3, the DNA is TGTGCCAGCAGCACGCAAGCGCACAGGAGCTCCTACAATGAGCAGTTCTTC. Protein: CASSTQAHRSSYNEQFF.

The chain recombines TRBV4-1 with TRBJ2-5; 11 bases are shared with TRBD2. Trimming at V came to 5 bases and at J to 5 bases, leaving 7 bases not matched to a gene. The CDR3 is made up of 15 amino acids. Germline values: CDR1 MGHRA, CDR2 YSYEKL. The CDR3 DNA is TGCGCCAGCAGCGTAGTTAGCGGGGGGGCTGAGACCCAGTACTTC. Its protein product is CASSVVSGGAETQYF.

The chain links TRBV6-6 to TRBJ2-1; TRBD2 matches at 11 bases. The CDR3 extends over 16 amino acids. CDR1 and CDR2 (germline): MNHNY, SVGAGI (reference sequence). The V gene end was trimmed by 5 bases and the J gene end by 3 bases; junction bases not matched to a gene: 6. CDR3 DNA: TGTGCCAGCAGTCCAGCAGGGACTAGCGGCTACAATGAGCAGTTCTTC. This codes for CASSPAGTSGYNEQFF.

This clone appeared a single time. V is TRBV14 and J is TRBJ2-5; D is uncertain. CDR1 and CDR2 (germline): SGHDN, FVKESK. The CDR3 spans 15 residues. Trimming cost V 0 bases and J 5 bases, with 13 bases left between them. The CDR3 here is CASSQEGPQAETQYF. Written as DNA, the CDR3 is TGTGCCAGCAGCCAAGAAGGTCCCCAGGCCGAGACCCAGTACTTC.

The CDR3 DNA sequence: TGTGCCAGTAGCAGAATAGCGGGAGTTACCCCCTACGAGCAGTACTTC. Translation gives CASSRIAGVTPYEQYF. This rearrangement joins TRBV19 to TRBJ2-7; 9 bases are shared with TRBD2. The germline CDR1 and CDR2 sequences are LNHDA and SQIVND (reference sequence). This CDR3 comprises 16 residues. V was clipped by 6 bases and J by 2 bases; unmatched bases: 11.

The gene calls are TRBV28 and TRBJ1-2; D is uncertain. V lost 1 base, J lost 6 bases, and 9 bases lay in between. This CDR3 has 13 residues. CDR1 is MDHEN, CDR2 SYDVKM, per germline. The CDR3 coding sequence is TGTGCCAGCAGTTTATTAGCGGGGAATGGCTACACCTTC. Amino acids: CASSLLAGNGYTF.

The chain couples TRBV19 to TRBJ2-6; D not certain. V was cut by 3 bases and J by 1 base, with 13 bases left in between. CDR1 is LNHDA, CDR2 SQIVND, per germline (reference sequence). The CDR3 contains 17 residues. The CDR3 protein is CASSILLTNSGANVLTF. The CDR3 nucleotides are TGTGCCAGTAGTATTCTCCTGACAAATTCTGGGGCCAACGTCCTGACTTTC.

This clone was counted between two and nine times. The chain is built from TRBV5-1 and TRBJ2-7, with 9 bases that match TRBD1. Germline assignment: CDR1 SGHRS and CDR2 YFSETQ. The CDR3 consists of 14 residues. Trimming at V came to 8 bases and at J to 11 bases, leaving 17 bases not matched to a gene. CDR3 loop: CARPNGDREAGKYF. In DNA form, the CDR3 reads TGCGCCAGACCTAACGGGGACAGGGAAGCGGGCAAGTACTTC.

The genes are TRBV5-1 and TRBJ2-1, with no clear D. The V end was cut by 5 bases, the J end by 0 bases, with 6 bases between. CDR3 length: 13 residues. CDR1 is SGHRS, CDR2 YFSETQ, per germline. The CDR3 region is CASRASSYNEQFF. CDR3 coding DNA: TGCGCCAGCAGGGCTAGCTCCTACAATGAGCAGTTCTTC.

The CDR3 DNA follows: TGTGCCAGCCGAGGGACAGTCTCCTACGAGCAGTACTTC. It translates to CASRGTVSYEQYF. The J gene is TRBJ2-7, the V gene TRBV2; 7 nucleotides align to TRBD1. Germline loops: CDR1 SNHLY, CDR2 FYNNEI. The CDR3 contains 13 residues. V was pared by 8 bases and J by 0 bases, with 4 bases of the junction left unmatched.

The rearrangement uses TRBV6-5 and TRBJ1-4, with a weak D call TRBD1 (5 bases). Germline V gives CDR1 MNHEY, CDR2 SVGAGI. The V gene lost 6 bases and the J gene lost 2 bases, with 10 bases spanning the gap. The CDR3 runs 14 residues. The CDR3 bases are TGTGCCAGCAGGCGACAGCATACTAATGAAAAACTGTTTTTT. Protein sequence: CASRRQHTNEKLFF.

This clone was recorded once. This chain joins TRBV5-4 and TRBJ2-6, with 8 bases identical to TRBD1. The CDR3 length is 19 residues. Looked up from germline, CDR1 is SGHNT and CDR2 is YYREEE (reference sequence). Trimming at V came to 4 bases and at J to 0 bases, leaving 12 bases not matched to a gene. The CDR3 region has the DNA TGTGCCAGCAGCCCGACCCAGGGGGCGAGACTCTCTGGGGCCAACGTCCTGACTTTC. Protein sequence: CASSPTQGARLSGANVLTF.

CDR3 nucleotide sequence: TGTGCCAGTAGTATAGCTCCTCAAACAGGGTCCAAAAACATTCAGTACTTC. This codes for CASSIAPQTGSKNIQYF. The chain carries TRBV19 and TRBJ2-4, with D possibly being TRBD1 (6 bases). This CDR3 region has 17 residues. Trimming left V 1 base short and J 2 bases short, with 15 bases between. Germline V CDR1 and CDR2: LNHDA, SQIVND (reference sequence).

Only one count was recorded for this clone. This chain connects TRBV4-2 to TRBJ2-7; 9 bases match TRBD2. Germline V gene sequence: CDR1 LGHNA, CDR2 YNFKEQ. Germline trimming cut 4 bases from V and 2 bases from J; bases unmatched to any gene: 6. This CDR3 has 15 amino acids. CDR3: CASSLQLAGPYEQYF. The CDR3, as DNA: TGTGCCAGCAGCCTACAACTAGCGGGTCCCTACGAGCAGTACTTC.

V and J are TRBV29-1 and TRBJ1-2; 9 bases fit TRBD1. CDR1 and CDR2 from the germline V gene are SQVTM and ANQGSEA. CDR3 length equals 13 residues. V was pared by 6 bases and J by 6 bases, with 8 bases of the junction left unmatched. CDR3 residues: CSVRDRDRHGYTF. DNA of the CDR3: TGCAGCGTCCGGGACAGGGATCGTCATGGCTACACCTTC.

The chain links TRBV19 to TRBJ1-1; TRBD1 matches 7 bases. Germline V gives CDR1 LNHDA, CDR2 SQIVND (reference sequence). CDR3 size: 14 residues. With 5 bases clipped from V and 0 bases from J, the junction kept 3 bases outside the gene matches. In nucleotides, the CDR3 is TGTGCCAGTAGTTTTGACAGGGTGAACACTGAAGCTTTCTTT. It yields the protein CASSFDRVNTEAFF.

In this sample, this clone turned up a few times. V gene TRBV7-9 combines with J gene TRBJ2-2; TRBD2 might be the D (5 bases). The CDR3 has 18 amino acids. Trimming took off 6 bases at V and 3 bases at J, with 23 bases between the two ends. Germline loops: CDR1 SEHNR, CDR2 FQNEAQ (reference sequence). In DNA, the CDR3 is TGTGCCAGCAGTGGCGCTACTCCTCGGGAATGGGACACCGGGGAGCTGTTTTTT. Its translation is CASSGATPREWDTGELFF.

The rearrangement joins TRBV28 to TRBJ2-7; 7 bases align to TRBD1. The V and J ends lost 4 bases and 0 bases, in that order; junction bases with no gene match: 9. CDR1 and CDR2 from the germline V gene are MDHEN and SYDVKM. This CDR3 is built from 16 residues. In DNA, the CDR3 is TGTGCCAGCAGTTCTTCCACGGGACAGATCTCCTACGAGCAGTACTTC. Amino acids: CASSSSTGQISYEQYF.

As regards this clone: The junction shows a germline mismatch at one end, possibly a read error. V gene TRBV4-2 combines with J gene TRBJ1-3, with 9 positions matching TRBD1. CDR3 length equals 16 residues. Germline values: CDR1 LGHNA, CDR2 YNFKEQ. The CDR3 here is CASSQEPGTGGNTIYF. The CDR3 DNA is TGTGCCAGCAGTCAAGAACCCGGGACAGGGGGAAACACCATATATTTT.

This clone was observed once. J is TRBJ2-7 and V is TRBV6-6, with D maybe TRBD1 (6 bases). Deletions cut 5 bases from V and 2 bases from J, with 7 bases between. Germline assignment: CDR1 MNHNY and CDR2 SVGAGI (reference sequence). This CDR3 spans 12 amino acids. This CDR3 is CASSRDTYEQYF. The CDR3 nucleotides read TGTGCCAGCAGTCGGGACACCTACGAGCAGTACTTC.

V and J are TRBV14 and TRBJ1-3, with TRBD1 matching 9 bases. Trimming removed 1 base from V and 3 bases from J; junction bases left unmatched: 4. Germline V gives CDR1 SGHDN, CDR2 FVKESK. This CDR3 has 16 amino acids. The CDR3 here is CASSQGHRGLGNTIYF. The CDR3 region has the DNA TGTGCCAGCAGCCAAGGTCACAGGGGGCTTGGAAACACCATATATTTT.

This clone was observed a handful of times. This sequence joins TRBV5-1 and TRBJ1-1, with D perhaps TRBD1 (6 bases). In germline, CDR1 is SGHRS, CDR2 YFSETQ. V was clipped by 1 base and J by 4 bases, with 14 bases between them. The CDR3 has 15 amino acids. The CDR3 region is CASSLLSQGSTEAFF. The CDR3 DNA reads TGCGCCAGCAGCTTGCTGAGCCAGGGGAGCACTGAAGCTTTCTTT.

A few counts support this clone. This chain joins TRBV5-6 and TRBJ1-4; TRBD1 aligns across 12 bases. The length of the CDR3 is 17 residues. The germline V gene has CDR1 SGHDT and CDR2 YYEEEE. The V gene end was trimmed by 5 bases and the J gene end by 8 bases; junction bases not matched to a gene: 13. The chain's CDR3 is CASSRLRDRGLREKLFF. The CDR3 DNA is TGTGCCAGCAGTCGTCTCCGGGACAGGGGGCTAAGAGAAAAACTGTTTTTT.

CDR3 protein: CSVEKQGKDEQYF. The CDR3, as DNA: TGCAGCGTTGAAAAACAGGGGAAGGACGAGCAGTACTTC. The chain employs TRBV29-1 and TRBJ2-7, with 7 positions matching TRBD1. The ends lost 2 bases at V and 5 bases at J; junction bases unmatched: 6. Looked up from germline, CDR1 is SQVTM and CDR2 is ANQGSEA. This CDR3 is built from 13 residues.

The chain employs TRBV30 and TRBJ2-3; D is ambiguous. The CDR3 length is 14 residues. The V end lost 3 bases, the J end lost 4 bases, and 14 bases lay between the germline ends. CDR1 and CDR2 (germline): GTSNPN, SVGIG (reference sequence). CDR3 DNA sequence: TGTGCCTGGAGCGTGACTCCTTCCTCAGATACGCAGTATTTT. Amino acid sequence: CAWSVTPSSDTQYF.